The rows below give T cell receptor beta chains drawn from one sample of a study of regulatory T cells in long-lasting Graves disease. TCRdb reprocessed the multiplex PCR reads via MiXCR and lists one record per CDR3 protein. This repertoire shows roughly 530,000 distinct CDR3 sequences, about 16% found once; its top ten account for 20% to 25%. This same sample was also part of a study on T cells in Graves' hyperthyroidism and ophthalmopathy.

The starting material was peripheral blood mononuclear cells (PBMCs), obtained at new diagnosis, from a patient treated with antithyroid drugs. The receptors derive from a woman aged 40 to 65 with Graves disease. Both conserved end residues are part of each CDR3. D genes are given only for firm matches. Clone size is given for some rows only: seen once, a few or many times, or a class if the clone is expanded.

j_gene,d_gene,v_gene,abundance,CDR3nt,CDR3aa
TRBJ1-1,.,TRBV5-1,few,TGCGCCAGCAGCCCCCCGGCTGGCGGGGTAGGGAACACTGAAGCTTTCTTT,CASSPPAGGVGNTEAFF
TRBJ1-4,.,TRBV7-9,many,TGTGCCAGCAGCTCGTCGGGGACTACGGGTGAAAAACTGTTTTTT,CASSSSGTTGEKLFF
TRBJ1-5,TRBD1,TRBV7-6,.,TGTGCCAGCAGCTTGGGGACAGGGGAGCACCAGCCCCAGCATTTT,CASSLGTGEHQPQHF
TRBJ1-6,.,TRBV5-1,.,TGCGCCAGCAGCTCCGCCGGGGATTCACCCCTCCACTTT,CASSSAGDSPLHF
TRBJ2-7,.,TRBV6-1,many,TGTGCCAGCAGTGGGGTTCTCCCCTACGAGCAGTACTTC,CASSGVLPYEQYF
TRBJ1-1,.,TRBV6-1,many,TGTGCCAGCACCTCCAGTCTTACGGGTTACACTGAAGCTTTCTTT,CASTSSLTGYTEAFF
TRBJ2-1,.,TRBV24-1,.,TGTGCCACCAGTGGTGGGGACTCCTTTTACAATGAGCAGTTCTTC,CATSGGDSFYNEQFF
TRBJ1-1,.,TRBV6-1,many,TGTGCCAGCAGGACGGCGAGGGAAGCTTTCTTT,CASRTAREAFF
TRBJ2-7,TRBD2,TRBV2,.,TGTGCCAGCAGTGACCTAGCGGGGGGGCCCTACGAGCAGTACTTC,CASSDLAGGPYEQYF
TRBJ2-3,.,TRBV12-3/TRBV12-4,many,TGTGCCAGCAGTTTGGGCCCCAAATACACAGATACGCAGTATTTT,CASSLGPKYTDTQYF
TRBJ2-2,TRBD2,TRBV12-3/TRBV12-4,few,TGTGCCAGCAGAGGACTAGCGGGGGGGGGGGAGCTGTTTTTT,CASRGLAGGGELFF
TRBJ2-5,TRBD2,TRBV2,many,TGTGCCAGCAGTTGGACTAGAGGTCAGACCCAGTACTTC,CASSWTRGQTQYF
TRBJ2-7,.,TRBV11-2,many,TGTGCCAGCAGCTTAGAGGTGGGAACCGAGCAGTACTTC,CASSLEVGTEQYF
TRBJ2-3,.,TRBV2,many,TGTGCCAGCAGTGAAATCGGGGTTCTCCCGGATACGCAGTATTTT,CASSEIGVLPDTQYF
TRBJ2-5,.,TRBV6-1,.,TGTGCCAGCACCTCCTGGGGGGGCTCGGAGACCCAGTACTTC,CASTSWGGSETQYF
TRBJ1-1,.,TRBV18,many,TGTGCCAGCTCACCCGGGCAGGGGCAGGGCACTGAAGCTTTCTTT,CASSPGQGQGTEAFF
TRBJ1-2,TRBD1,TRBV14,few,TGTGCCAGCAGCCAAGCAGGGGGCGCGTACTATGGCTACACCTTC,CASSQAGGAYYGYTF
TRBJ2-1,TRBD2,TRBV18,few,TGTGCCAGCTCACCAAAAGCGGGGGGACCCAATGAGCAGTTCTTC,CASSPKAGGPNEQFF
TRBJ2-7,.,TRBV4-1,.,TGCGCCAGCAGCCACCCCCGGGGGGAGCAGTACTTC,CASSHPRGEQYF
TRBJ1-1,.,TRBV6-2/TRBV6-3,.,TGTGCCAGCAGTGAATGGATAAACGGGGCTTTCTTT,CASSEWINGAFF
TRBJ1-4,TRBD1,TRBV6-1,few,TGTGCCAGCAGCGTGAAAACCGGGACAGGGATAGGGACTAATGAAAAACTGTTTTTT,CASSVKTGTGIGTNEKLFF
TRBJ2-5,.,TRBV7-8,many,TGTGCCAGCAGTTTTGGGAGGATATCACAAGAGACCCAGTACTTC,CASSFGRISQETQYF
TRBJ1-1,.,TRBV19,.,TGTGCCAGTAGAGAACAGGGCGGAAGCACTGAAGCTTTCTTT,CASREQGGSTEAFF
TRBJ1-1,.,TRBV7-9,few,TGTGCCAGCAGCCTAGGAGGGCTTGAAGCTTTCTTT,CASSLGGLEAFF
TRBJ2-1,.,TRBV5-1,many,TGTGCCAGCGGCCAAGGGTACAATGAGCAGTTCTTC,CASGQGYNEQFF
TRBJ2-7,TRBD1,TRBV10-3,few,TGTGCCATCACGCCCCAGGGGGCAAACTACGAGCAGTACTTC,CAITPQGANYEQYF
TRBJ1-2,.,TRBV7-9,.,TGTGCCAGCAGTCCCGGGGGCAGGGCCGGAGAGTATGGCTACACCTTC,CASSPGGRAGEYGYTF
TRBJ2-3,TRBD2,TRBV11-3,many,TGTGCCAGCAGCTTAGGGGTTAGCGGGGGGGGCACGAATACGCAGTATTTT,CASSLGVSGGGTNTQYF
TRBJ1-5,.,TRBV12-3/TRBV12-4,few,TGTGCCGGCAGTTTAAAGGGGCGGAATCAGCCCCAGCATTTT,CAGSLKGRNQPQHF
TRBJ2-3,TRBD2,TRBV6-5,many,TGTGCCAGCAGTTACCTAGCGGGGAGCACAGATACGCAGTATTTT,CASSYLAGSTDTQYF
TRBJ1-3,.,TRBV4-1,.,TGCGCCAGCAGCCAACTCGAGGGGACATACGGAGGAAACACCATATATTTT,CASSQLEGTYGGNTIYF
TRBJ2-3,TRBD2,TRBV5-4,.,TGTGCCAACAGCTCCTCTTCACTAGCGGAAGATACGCAGTATTTT,CANSSSSLAEDTQYF
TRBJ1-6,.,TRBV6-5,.,TGTGCCAGCAGTTACTCCGAAACAAATTCACCCCTCCACTTT,CASSYSETNSPLHF
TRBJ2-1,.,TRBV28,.,TGTGCCAGCAGTTTATTCCTAAGTAGCAGAGACAATGAGCAGTTCTTC,CASSLFLSSRDNEQFF
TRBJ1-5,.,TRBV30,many,TGTGCCTGGAGTGTACAGGCCGGTCAGCCCCAGCATTTT,CAWSVQAGQPQHF
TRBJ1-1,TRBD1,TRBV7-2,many,TGTGCCAGCAGCCCGGGGGACAGCCCTGAAGCTTTCTTT,CASSPGDSPEAFF
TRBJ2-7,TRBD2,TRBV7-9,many,TGTGCCAGCAGCTTATCACACAATAGCGGGGGGCACTACTACGAGCAGTACTTC,CASSLSHNSGGHYYEQYF
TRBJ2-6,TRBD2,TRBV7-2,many,TGTGCCCGGGAGGGGTCCGGGGCCAACGTCCTGACTTTC,CAREGSGANVLTF
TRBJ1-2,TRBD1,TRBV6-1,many,TGTGCCAGCAGTGAGACAGGGGGCGCTGGCTATGGCTACACCTTC,CASSETGGAGYGYTF
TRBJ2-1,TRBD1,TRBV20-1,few,TGCAGTGCTACTTTGGACAGGGGGCGGAATGAGCAGTTCTTC,CSATLDRGRNEQFF
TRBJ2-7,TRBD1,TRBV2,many,TGTGCCAGCAGTGACCCGGGACAGGGGGCGGAGGAGCAGTACTTC,CASSDPGQGAEEQYF
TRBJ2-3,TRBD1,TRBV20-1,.,TGCAGTGCTAGAGGCGATCCGGGACAGGGGTACACAGATACGCAGTATTTT,CSARGDPGQGYTDTQYF
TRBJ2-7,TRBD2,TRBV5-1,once,TGCGCCAGCAGCTCCTCCGGGACTAGCTACGAGCAGTACTTC,CASSSSGTSYEQYF
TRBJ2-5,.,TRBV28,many,TGTGCCAGCAGTTTATACAGGATGCAAGAGACCCAGTACTTC,CASSLYRMQETQYF
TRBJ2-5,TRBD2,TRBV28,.,TGTGCCAGCAGTTTTCTAGCGGGAGAAGAGACCCAGTACTTC,CASSFLAGEETQYF
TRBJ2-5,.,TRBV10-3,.,TGTGCCATCAGTGAGGGCCTCGGGGCATTCCAAGAGACCCAGTACTTC,CAISEGLGAFQETQYF
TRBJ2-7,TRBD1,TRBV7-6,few,TGTGCCAGCAGCATCTTAACAACGGGACAGGGGGCTGAGCAGTACTTC,CASSILTTGQGAEQYF
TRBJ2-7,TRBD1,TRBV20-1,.,TGCAGTGCGAAGACAGGGGGAAACTCCTACGAGCAGTACTTC,CSAKTGGNSYEQYF
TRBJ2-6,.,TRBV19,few,TGTGCCAGTAGTCCGGGTCCGTACCTCTCTGGGGCCAACGTCCTGACTTTC,CASSPGPYLSGANVLTF
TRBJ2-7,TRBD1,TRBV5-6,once,TGTGCCAGCAGCCGGGACAGGGTGGTCGAGCAGTACTTC,CASSRDRVVEQYF
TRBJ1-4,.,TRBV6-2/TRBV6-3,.,TGTGCCAGCAGTTACTCGTTTTTAGGGGATGAAAAACTGTTTTTT,CASSYSFLGDEKLFF
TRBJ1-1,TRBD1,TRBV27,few,TGTGCCAGCAGTTTATCCCAGGGGGCCATCACTGAAGCTTTCTTT,CASSLSQGAITEAFF
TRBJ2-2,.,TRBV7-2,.,TGTGCCAGCAGCTTAGGCAGGGTATACGGGGAGCTGTTTTTT,CASSLGRVYGELFF
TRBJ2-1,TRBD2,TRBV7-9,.,TGTGCCAGCAGTCCATATAGCGGGAGAGGGACCAATGAGCAGTTCTTC,CASSPYSGRGTNEQFF
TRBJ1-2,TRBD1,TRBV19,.,TGTGCCAGTGTACGGACAGGGGCCGGTGGCTACACCTTC,CASVRTGAGGYTF